The rows below give T cell receptor beta chains drawn from one sample of a study of cytomegalovirus exposure and HLA in healthy donors. Sequencing used immunoSEQ multiplex PCR; TCRdb keeps in-frame clones, though not all of them. Of fewer than 110,000 clones in the sample, around two thirds were seen once. The specimen sequenced was PBMCs. The receptors shown here come from a woman in her fifties or sixties in good health and CMV-seronegative. The CDR3 runs from the conserved cysteine through the conserved F or W. D genes are given only for firm matches. The size of a clone is reported for some rows only, either as once, few or many, or as a class for expanded clones.

J: TRBJ1-2
size: .
length: 11
D: .
V: TRBV29-1
DNA: TGCAGCGTTGCCTCTAACTATGGCTACACCTTC
CDR3: CSVASNYGYTF

J: TRBJ1-4
size: .
length: 15
D: .
V: TRBV7-8
DNA: TGTGCCAGCAGCCCAACTCGGAGGGTTAATGAAAAACTGTTTTTT
CDR3: CASSPTRRVNEKLFF

J: TRBJ2-1
size: few
length: 13
D: .
V: TRBV4-1
DNA: TGCGCCAGCAGCCAAGCAACAGCTACTGAGCAGTTCTTC
CDR3: CASSQATATEQFF

J: TRBJ1-6
size: few
length: 14
D: .
V: TRBV5-4
DNA: TGTGCCAGCAGCTTAGACAGGTTTAATTCACCCCTCCACTTT
CDR3: CASSLDRFNSPLHF

J: TRBJ1-4
size: few
length: 14
D: .
V: TRBV7-2
DNA: TGTGCCAGCAGCCCGCAGGGAATTAATGAAAAACTGTTTTTT
CDR3: CASSPQGINEKLFF

J: TRBJ1-1
size: .
length: 14
D: TRBD1
V: TRBV11-2
DNA: TGTGCCAGCAGCTCCTTGACAGGGAGAGCTGAAGCTTTCTTT
CDR3: CASSSLTGRAEAFF

J: TRBJ1-1
size: .
length: 14
D: TRBD1
V: TRBV4-1
DNA: TGCGCCAGCAGCCAAGACAGGGGGTTGACTGAAGCTTTCTTT
CDR3: CASSQDRGLTEAFF

J: TRBJ1-2
size: .
length: 17
D: TRBD1
V: TRBV19
DNA: TGTGCCAGTACCCCTCTTCAAGCAGGGGGTTTCAACTATGGCTACACCTTC
CDR3: CASTPLQAGGFNYGYTF

J: TRBJ2-7
size: few
length: 15
D: .
V: TRBV4-3
DNA: TGCGCCAGCAGCCAAGTTTTCGGGGAGGCCTACGAGCAGTACTTC
CDR3: CASSQVFGEAYEQYF

J: TRBJ2-7
size: .
length: 16
D: TRBD1
V: TRBV27
DNA: TGTGCCAGCAACCCTCTTCCGGGACAGGGGAACTACGAGCAGTACTTC
CDR3: CASNPLPGQGNYEQYF

J: TRBJ2-3
size: .
length: 16
D: .
V: TRBV7-6
DNA: TGTGCCAGCAGCCCCTCCTCGGTCCGAAGCACAGATACGCAGTATTTT
CDR3: CASSPSSVRSTDTQYF

J: TRBJ2-1
size: .
length: 15
D: TRBD1
V: TRBV5-4
DNA: TGTGCCAGCAGCCTTACGGGACAGGGGGTTGGTGAGCAGTTCTTC
CDR3: CASSLTGQGVGEQFF

J: TRBJ1-1
size: .
length: 15
D: .
V: TRBV5-1
DNA: TGCGCCAGCAGCCTCACGTACGGGGAACAGACTGAAGCTTTCTTT
CDR3: CASSLTYGEQTEAFF

J: TRBJ2-1
size: .
length: 15
D: TRBD1
V: TRBV7-7
DNA: TGTGCCAGCAGCTTAGAGGGGGCAACCTACAATGAGCAGTTCTTC
CDR3: CASSLEGATYNEQFF

J: TRBJ2-3
size: .
length: 15
D: TRBD2
V: TRBV7-2
DNA: TGTGCCAGCAGCTTCGCTAGCGGGGGGGCAGATACGCAGTATTTT
CDR3: CASSFASGGADTQYF

J: TRBJ1-4
size: few
length: 14
D: .
V: TRBV30
DNA: TGTGCCTGGAGTTCCGGGACTGGGAGTGAAAAACTGTTTTTT
CDR3: CAWSSGTGSEKLFF